Below, 32 T cell receptor beta chains from the same sample are listed, as sequenced in a study of CD8+CD57+ T cells in acquired aplastic anemia. TCR beta VDJ and CDR3 were profiled, and genomic DNA was the template. TCRdb re-called the reads with MiXCR, one entry per CDR3 protein. The data hold about 220,000 distinct CDR3 sequences, with 34% observed a single time. Sequencing was carried out using sorted CD4+, CD8+, or CD8+CD57+ T cells (not recorded which) from PBMCs. Receptor source: a human donor in good health, serving as a control.

This clonotype appeared a few times. A read error may be the cause here, since a much bigger clone is one base away. The chain employs TRBV20-1 and TRBJ2-7; 8 bases line up with TRBD1. The CDR3 is 16 residues long. Germline loops: CDR1 DFQATT, CDR2 SNEGSKA (reference sequence). The CDR3 nucleotides are TGCAGTGCTAGGGGAAGCACAGGGGGTCGGACCTACGGGCAGTACTTC. It translates to CSARGSTGGRTYGQYF.

This clonotype came up a few times. The chain joins TRBV5-1 to TRBJ1-3; tentative D call: TRBD1 (6 bases). Trimming left V 0 bases short and J 0 bases short, with 10 bases between. CDR1 is SGHRS and CDR2 is YFSETQ in the germline V gene. The CDR3 loop spans 16 amino acids. The CDR3 nucleotides read TGCGCCAGCAGCTTGGCCGGGACACTCTCTGGAAACACCATATATTTT. Translation: CASSLAGTLSGNTIYF.

The J gene is TRBJ2-1, the V gene TRBV15; D unresolved. The CDR3 has 16 amino acids. Germline values: CDR1 LNHNV, CDR2 YYDKDF (reference sequence). V was shortened by 3 bases and J by 1 base, with 13 bases between the two germline ends. CDR3 amino acids: CATSSLVPDSYNEQFF. The CDR3, as DNA: TGTGCCACCAGCAGCTTGGTCCCGGATTCCTACAATGAGCAGTTCTTC.

This chain uses TRBV5-4 with TRBJ2-6, with 7 positions matching TRBD2. CDR3 length: 17 amino acids. The trim removed 0 bases at V and 2 bases at J, leaving 5 bases unmatched. CDR1 and CDR2 from the germline V gene are SGHNT and YYREEE (reference sequence). The CDR3 is CASSLGLGGTGANVLTF. Written as DNA, the CDR3 is TGTGCCAGCAGCTTGGGTCTGGGGGGGACTGGGGCCAACGTCCTGACTTTC.

The CDR3 spells CASSYSADNYEQYF. DNA of the CDR3: TGTGCCAGCAGTTACTCGGCGGATAACTACGAGCAGTACTTC. The chain joins TRBV6-5 to TRBJ2-7; no clear D. The CDR3 covers 14 residues. The germline V and J ends were trimmed by 0 bases and 3 bases, with 9 bases remaining between them. The germline gives CDR1 MNHEY, CDR2 SVGAGI.

This clonotype turned up a few times. V gene TRBV20-1 combines with J gene TRBJ2-2; D is perhaps TRBD1 or TRBD2 (5 bases each). The CDR3 extends over 16 amino acids. The V and J ends lost 6 bases and 3 bases respectively, with 20 bases between them. CDR1 is DFQATT and CDR2 is SNEGSKA in the germline V gene (reference sequence). CDR3 in amino acids: CSARARAGTYTGELFF. The DNA of the CDR3 is TGCAGTGCCCGGGCGAGGGCAGGGACCTACACCGGGGAGCTGTTTTTT.

This clonotype turned up a few times. Mismatch with germline at one junction end may stem from a read error. V usage is TRBV2 and J usage is TRBJ1-4; D is unclear. The CDR3 sequence is 12 residues long. Per the germline V gene, CDR1 is SNHLY and CDR2 is FYNNEI. The CDR3: CATSDLSEKLFF. The DNA of the CDR3 is TGTGCCACCAGTGATTTGTCGGAGAAACTGTTTTTT.

This clonotype was picked up many times. The chain combines TRBV9 with TRBJ2-7, with D perhaps being TRBD1 or TRBD2 (6 bases each). Looked up from germline, CDR1 is SGDLS and CDR2 is YYNGEE. Trimming left V 4 bases short and J 7 bases short, with 21 bases between. The CDR3 is made up of 15 amino acids. The CDR3 nucleotides read TGTGCCAGCAGCCGGGGGCGGGCCTCCAGCGTAGAGCAGTACTTC. This sequence encodes CASSRGRASSVEQYF. Variable domain in full (rest from reference TRBV9 and TRBJ2-7): DSGVTQTPKHLITATGQRVTLRCSPRSGDLSVYWYQQSLDQGLQFLIQYYNGEERAKGNILERFSAQQFPDLHSELNLSSLELGDSALYFCASSRGRASSVEQYFGPGTRLTVT.

At least ten counts were recorded for this clonotype. This sequence joins TRBV7-8 and TRBJ1-2; D not resolved. This CDR3 spans 13 amino acids. V lost 2 bases to trimming and J lost 8 bases, with 12 bases between them. The V gene's germline CDR1 is SGHVS and CDR2 FQNEAQ. Written as DNA, the CDR3 is TGTGCCAGCAGCTTATCGGGGAGCGCGGGCTACACCTTC. This codes for CASSLSGSAGYTF.

V is TRBV3-1 and J is TRBJ1-1; no clear D. Germline-derived CDR1 and CDR2 are LGHDT and YNNKEL (reference sequence). The CDR3 is 14 amino acids. Trimming stripped 3 bases from V and 7 bases from J, with 15 bases between. The CDR3 nucleotides read TGTGCCAGCAGCCATACGATCGGAGGAGGTGAAGCTTTCTTT. It is translated as CASSHTIGGGEAFF.

The rearrangement joins TRBV29-1 to TRBJ2-3; TRBD1 matches at 8 bases. Germline CDR1 SQVTM, CDR2 ANQGSEA. Germline trimming cut 3 bases from V and 5 bases from J; bases unmatched to any gene: 7. This CDR3 contains 14 residues. The CDR3 loop is CSVDGQGAEDTQYF. The DNA of the CDR3 is TGCAGCGTTGACGGTCAGGGGGCAGAAGATACGCAGTATTTT.

This clonotype was counted many times. The chain links TRBV14 to TRBJ1-1, with D tentatively TRBD1 (5 bases). Trimming removed 4 bases at V and 0 bases at J, with 12 bases between. The germline gives CDR1 SGHDN, CDR2 FVKESK. The CDR3 loop spans 15 amino acids. The CDR3 DNA reads TGTGCCAGCAGCCCTCATACGACAGTGAACACTGAAGCTTTCTTT. It translates to CASSPHTTVNTEAFF.

This clonotype has only a few counts. This could be a read error, since a much larger clone is one nucleotide away. This CDR3 is missing its conserved last phenylalanine or tryptophan, likely due to a read error. This chain joins TRBV7-2 and TRBJ2-3; no clear D. The CDR3 contains 12 residues. Trimming removed 5 bases at V and 2 bases at J, with 5 bases between. Germline values: CDR1 SGHTA, CDR2 FQGNSA. As DNA, the CDR3 is TGTGCCAGCAGCCTAATCACAGATACGCAGTATCTT. This translates into CASSLITDTQYL.

There are many counts of this clonotype. The chain links TRBV7-2 to TRBJ1-2; D gene uncertain. This CDR3 region has 13 residues. Trimming left V 5 bases short and J 4 bases short, with 11 bases between. The germline CDR1 and CDR2 sequences are SGHTA and FQGNSA. The CDR3 sequence: CASSLAWGYGYTF. DNA for the CDR3: TGTGCCAGCAGCCTGGCATGGGGCTATGGCTACACCTTC.

This clonotype has at least ten counts. V gene TRBV7-2 combines with J gene TRBJ2-7; 9 bases fit TRBD2. Germline lookup yields CDR1 SGHTA and CDR2 FQGNSA. V lost 7 bases to trimming and J lost 2 bases; unmatched junction nucleotides: 9. The CDR3 spans 15 residues. The CDR3 here is CASTSGGGGTYEQYF. The CDR3 DNA follows: TGTGCCAGCACCTCGGGCGGGGGGGGCACCTACGAGCAGTACTTC.

As to this clonotype: A much larger clonotype is one base distant, so this may be a read error. The chain combines TRBV12-3 or TRBV12-4 with TRBJ1-2; perhaps TRBD1 as D (5 bases). V was clipped by 7 bases and J by 4 bases, with 19 bases between them. The CDR3 runs 15 residues. In DNA form, the CDR3 reads TGTGCCAGCATCGACCTTGGGCAGGGAAGCTATGGCTACACCTTC. This gives the protein CASIDLGQGSYGYTF.

This clonotype was seen only a few times. For the CDR3, the DNA is TGCGCCAGCAGACAGGGACAGACTAACTATGGCTACACCTTC. It specifies CASRQGQTNYGYTF. The V call is TRBV5-1, the J call TRBJ1-2; 7 bases align to TRBD1. The CDR3 is 14 amino acids. Unmatched junction bases numbered 4, after V lost 5 bases and J lost 0 bases. The germline V gene has CDR1 SGHRS and CDR2 YFSETQ.

Regarding this clonotype: Possible read error: a much larger clone is one base away. The V call is TRBV12-3 or TRBV12-4, the J call TRBJ1-1; weak D call: TRBD1 (5 bases). The CDR3 loop spans 14 amino acids. CDR3 protein: CVSSRQFLNTEAFF. In nucleotides, the CDR3 is TGTGTCAGCAGTCGACAGTTCCTTAACACTGAAGCTTTCTTT.

This clonotype was counted many times. The rearrangement joins TRBV20-1 to TRBJ1-4; D is uncertain. This CDR3 is built from 11 residues. Germline CDR1 reads DFQATT; CDR2 reads SNEGSKA (reference sequence). Trimming stripped 1 base from V and 12 bases from J, with 9 bases between. The CDR3 coding sequence is TGCAGTGCTAGAGTTAAAAAGGAACTGTTTTTT. Its translation is CSARVKKELFF.

The J gene is TRBJ1-2, the V gene TRBV6-5; D is uncertain. Trimming pared 4 bases from V and 2 bases from J, leaving 2 bases between. Germline CDR1 and CDR2: MNHEY and SVGAGI. The CDR3 has 11 amino acids. The CDR3: CASSWNYGYTF. CDR3 bases: TGTGCCAGCAGTTGGAACTATGGCTACACCTTC.

A remark on this clonotype: Possible read error: a much larger clone is one base away. The chain couples TRBV20-1 to TRBJ2-1, with 7 bases that match TRBD2. With 5 bases clipped from V and 10 bases from J, the junction kept 11 bases outside the gene matches. This CDR3 contains 13 residues. Germline CDR1 is DFQATT and CDR2 is SNEGSKA (reference sequence). CDR3 sequence: CSASLGLITEQFF. CDR3 bases: TGCAGTGCTTCCCTGGGACTAATTACGGAGCAGTTCTTC.

Worth noting for this clonotype: Possible read error: a much larger clone is one base away. The rearrangement joins TRBV4-3 to TRBJ2-7, with 7 bases lining up with TRBD1. CDR3 length: 16 amino acids. The V gene end was trimmed by 0 bases and the J gene end by 3 bases; junction bases not matched to a gene: 8. Germline lookup yields CDR1 LGHNA and CDR2 YSLEER. The DNA for the CDR3 is TGCGCCAGCAGCCAAGATCGCAGAGGGGGCTACTACGAGCAGTACTTC. Translating it yields CASSQDRRGGYYEQYF.

This clonotype was observed a few times. V is TRBV4-2 and J is TRBJ2-1; 9 nucleotides line up with TRBD1. V lost 1 base, J lost 7 bases, and 2 bases stayed unmatched. Germline CDR1 reads LGHNA; CDR2 reads YNFKEQ. The CDR3 consists of 14 residues. The CDR3 bases are TGTGCCAGCAGCCAAGGGGACAGGGCGAATGAGCAGTTCTTC. Its translation: CASSQGDRANEQFF.

The CDR3: CASSEQGKANEKLFF. The CDR3 nucleotides are TGTGCCAGCAGTGAACAGGGGAAGGCTAATGAAAAACTGTTTTTT. This chain links TRBV2 with TRBJ1-4; the D gene is possibly TRBD1 (6 bases). In germline, CDR1 is SNHLY, CDR2 FYNNEI. The CDR3 loop spans 15 amino acids. V was shortened by 2 bases and J by 3 bases, with 10 bases between the two germline ends.

The rearrangement links TRBV2 to TRBJ2-7; a possible D gene is TRBD1 (5 bases). The CDR3 extends over 17 amino acids. V was clipped by 2 bases and J by 3 bases, with 20 bases between them. Germline V lookup: CDR1 SNHLY, CDR2 FYNNEI. In nucleotides, the CDR3 is TGTGCCAGCAGTGAATTTCATGACCGTTGGACAATCTACGAGCAGTACTTC. This encodes CASSEFHDRWTIYEQYF.

In this sample, this clonotype turned up a few times. The V call is TRBV20-1, the J call TRBJ2-4; TRBD2 matches 13 bases. The germline V gene has CDR1 DFQATT and CDR2 SNEGSKA (reference sequence). Trimming at V came to 1 base and at J to 1 base, leaving 4 bases not matched to a gene. The CDR3 consists of 17 residues. CDR3 residues: CSARGTSGSGAKNIQYF. As DNA, the CDR3 is TGCAGTGCTAGAGGGACTAGCGGGAGTGGGGCCAAAAACATTCAGTACTTC.

Many counts were recorded for this clonotype. This chain's CDR3 is CASSLGRSTDTQYF. In nucleotides, the CDR3 is TGTGCCAGCAGCTTGGGACGCAGCACAGATACGCAGTATTTT. The chain combines TRBV5-5 with TRBJ2-3, with D unclear. The germline CDR1 and CDR2 sequences are SGHKS and YYEKEE (reference sequence). The CDR3 sequence is 14 residues long. V dropped 0 bases and J dropped 0 bases, with 5 bases sitting between them.

This clonotype was observed a handful of times. As DNA, the CDR3 is TGTGCCAGCAGCCAAGATCGGAGGGAAAAACTGTTTTTT. It encodes CASSQDRREKLFF. The chain is built from TRBV4-2 and TRBJ1-4; D gene unclear. The V gene's germline CDR1 is LGHNA and CDR2 YNFKEQ. V dropped 0 bases and J dropped 8 bases, with 7 bases sitting between them. The CDR3 runs to 13 residues.

The chain is built from TRBV10-3 and TRBJ2-1; D gene unclear. Per germline, CDR1 ENHRY and CDR2 SYGVKD. Trimming removed 4 bases from V and 12 bases from J, with 13 bases in between. The CDR3 sequence is 12 residues long. The CDR3 protein is CAISGVGQPQFF. In nucleotides, the CDR3 is TGTGCCATCAGTGGGGTGGGCCAGCCGCAGTTCTTC.

This clonotype was counted only a few times. The chain has TRBV3-1 and TRBJ2-7, with 7 bases matching TRBD2. CDR3 size: 15 residues. Germline V CDR1 and CDR2: LGHDT, YNNKEL (reference sequence). The trim removed 4 bases at V and 4 bases at J, leaving 10 bases unmatched. The CDR3 region has the DNA TGTGCCAGCAGCCCTCGGGCGGGAGAGTCTTACGAGCAGTACTTC. Encoded protein: CASSPRAGESYEQYF.

There are many counts of this clonotype. The rearrangement links TRBV2 to TRBJ1-2; weak D call: TRBD1 (5 bases). Trimming removed 2 bases from V and 5 bases from J, with 18 bases in between. The CDR3 runs to 16 residues. The V gene's germline CDR1 is SNHLY and CDR2 FYNNEI. The CDR3 sequence: CASSETRGPTVYGYTF. The DNA of the CDR3 is TGTGCCAGCAGTGAAACGAGGGGACCGACGGTGTATGGCTACACCTTC.

This clonotype was recorded many times. The gene calls are TRBV9 and TRBJ2-3, with TRBD2 matching 14 bases. Germline-derived CDR1 and CDR2 are SGDLS and YYNGEE. The CDR3 covers 16 residues. V was pared by 0 bases and J by 6 bases, with 3 bases of the junction left unmatched. The CDR3, as DNA: TGTGCCAGCAGCGTAGGACTAGCGGGAGGGTGGGATACGCAGTATTTT. Translating gives CASSVGLAGGWDTQYF. Looking up the rest from reference TRBV9 and TRBJ2-3 gives the full variable domain: DSGVTQTPKHLITATGQRVTLRCSPRSGDLSVYWYQQSLDQGLQFLIQYYNGEERAKGNILERFSAQQFPDLHSELNLSSLELGDSALYFCASSVGLAGGWDTQYFGPGTRLTVL.